These 26 T cell receptor beta chains share one sample of origin, sequenced in a study of blood T cell repertoires in COVID-19. The data were produced by immunoSEQ multiplex PCR, yet TCRdb's version contains in-frame clones alone and is incomplete. The sample shows 60,000 or so clones, about nine tenths of them seen only once. The sample comprised peripheral blood. These receptors all stem from a human donor with acute or convalescent COVID-19. The donor label of this sample is uncertain.

The V gene is TRBV3-1 (or the pseudogene TRBV3-2), the J gene TRBJ2-2, with TRBD2 as a possible D gene (6 bases). The germline V and J ends were trimmed by 11 bases and 7 bases, with 14 bases remaining between them. The CDR3 runs to 12 residues. The germline V gene has CDR1 LGHDT and CDR2 YNNKEL (reference sequence). The CDR3 DNA follows: TGTGCCGCTCAGGAGGGGTTCGGGGAGCTGTTTTTT. Its translation: CAAQEGFGELFF.

The chain carries TRBV12-3 or TRBV12-4 and TRBJ2-1; no definite D call. The CDR3 is 12 amino acids. Deletions cut 3 bases from V and 9 bases from J, with 9 bases between. The CDR3 loop reads CASSFSVTEQFF. The CDR3 DNA reads TGTGCCAGCAGTTTCTCGGTCACTGAGCAGTTCTTC.

This chain joins TRBV6-6 and TRBJ2-5; 12 bases fit TRBD2. This CDR3 comprises 14 residues. The V gene's germline CDR1 is MNHNY and CDR2 SVGAGI (reference sequence). V trimming: 8 bases; J trimming: 5 bases; junction bases outside the gene matches: 6. The CDR3 nucleotides read TGTGCCAGCCGACTAGCGGGAGCTTTGGAGACCCAGTACTTC. It specifies CASRLAGALETQYF.

The gene calls are TRBV10-3 and TRBJ2-3; 12 bases are shared with TRBD2. The length of the CDR3 is 15 residues. V lost 10 bases, J lost 5 bases, and 10 bases stayed unmatched. Per germline, CDR1 ENHRY and CDR2 SYGVKD. The CDR3 is CATSGAGLAGDTQYF. In DNA, the CDR3 is TGTGCCACCTCCGGGGCGGGACTAGCGGGAGATACGCAGTATTTT.

In nucleotides, the CDR3 is TGCGCCAGCAGCTTGGTGGCAGGGATAGGCACTGAAGCTTTCTTT. Translated, it gives CASSLVAGIGTEAFF. The V and J genes are TRBV5-1 and TRBJ1-1; a possible D gene is TRBD1 (5 bases). Germline V gives CDR1 SGHRS, CDR2 YFSETQ. The CDR3 runs to 15 residues. Deletions cut 0 bases from V and 4 bases from J, with 13 bases between.

V is TRBV5-1 and J is TRBJ2-5; TRBD1 aligns across 9 bases. The V and J ends lost 4 bases and 4 bases, in that order; junction bases with no gene match: 2. CDR3 size: 13 residues. CDR1 is SGHRS and CDR2 is YFSETQ in the germline V gene. The CDR3 DNA sequence: TGCGCCAGCAGCCCGACAGGGGGAGAGACCCAGTACTTC. Protein sequence: CASSPTGGETQYF.

This clone was seen only a few times. The chain has TRBV9 and TRBJ1-1; D remains ambiguous. Trimming left V 3 bases short and J 2 bases short, with 8 bases between. Germline CDR1 reads SGDLS; CDR2 reads YYNGEE. This CDR3 comprises 13 residues. CDR3 amino acids: CASSARGNTEAFF. In DNA form, the CDR3 reads TGTGCCAGCAGCGCCCGGGGTAACACTGAAGCTTTCTTT.

The chain carries TRBV12-5 and TRBJ2-3; D not resolved. V gave up 5 bases and J gave up 9 bases, with 12 bases separating them. CDR3 size: 12 residues. CDR1 is LGHNT, CDR2 FRNRAP, per germline. For the CDR3, the DNA is TGTGCTAGTGGTACACAAGAGGAAACGCAGTATTTT. This codes for CASGTQEETQYF.

CDR3 coding DNA: TGTGCCAGCAGCTCCCCCACAAGGAGCTCCTATAATTCACCCCTCCACTTT. It yields the protein CASSSPTRSSYNSPLHF. The chain carries TRBV11-2 and TRBJ1-6; no clear D gene. Deletions cut 4 bases from V and 0 bases from J, with 13 bases between. CDR3 length: 17 amino acids. Germline V lookup: CDR1 SGHAT, CDR2 FQNNGV.

The rearrangement uses TRBV5-1 and TRBJ1-1; the match to TRBD1 covers 7 bases. With V trimmed by 5 bases and J by 4 bases, 8 bases remained unmatched. The CDR3 totals 14 residues. The germline gives CDR1 SGHRS, CDR2 YFSETQ. The CDR3 bases are TGCGCCAGCAGGGGGGACAGCCGCAGCACTGAAGCTTTCTTT. It translates to CASRGDSRSTEAFF.

This clone was seen only a few times. This chain connects TRBV2 to TRBJ1-2; TRBD1 might be the D (6 bases). The CDR3 consists of 14 residues. Germline assignment: CDR1 SNHLY and CDR2 FYNNEI. Trimming pared 6 bases from V and 5 bases from J, leaving 16 bases between. The CDR3 sequence: CASRDGQNSYGYTF. CDR3 coding DNA: TGTGCCAGCAGGGACGGACAGAACTCTTATGGCTACACCTTC. The full variable domain, with the rest looked up from reference TRBV2 and TRBJ1-2, is EPEVTQTPSHQVTQMGQEVILRCVPISNHLYFYWYRQILGQKVEFLVSFYNNEISEKSEIFDDQFSVERPDGSNFTLKIRSTKLEDSAMYFCASRDGQNSYGYTFGSGTRLTVV.

V gene TRBV5-4 combines with J gene TRBJ2-1, with 11 nucleotides matching TRBD2. With 6 bases clipped from V and 0 bases from J, the junction kept 8 bases outside the gene matches. The germline CDR1 and CDR2 sequences are SGHNT and YYREEE (reference sequence). The CDR3 is made up of 17 amino acids. For the CDR3, the DNA is TGTGCCAGCAACAAGGGACTAGCGGCCCCCTCCTACAATGAGCAGTTCTTC. Translated: CASNKGLAAPSYNEQFF.

The genes are TRBV1 and TRBJ1-4. TRBV1 is a pseudogene locus. This CDR3 has 17 residues. The CDR3 sequence is CTSSQTPAGGGNEKLFF. The DNA for the CDR3 is TGCACCAGCAGCCAGACACCCGCGGGCGGCGGTAATGAAAAACTGTTTTTT.

The chain links TRBV7-2 to TRBJ1-5; possibly TRBD1 for D (6 bases). The germline V and J ends were trimmed by 5 bases and 7 bases, with 15 bases remaining between them. Germline V gene sequence: CDR1 SGHTA, CDR2 FQGNSA. This CDR3 contains 14 residues. CDR3 sequence: CASSQRTEGQPQHF. DNA of the CDR3: TGTGCCAGCAGCCAGAGGACAGAGGGGCAGCCCCAGCATTTT.

J is TRBJ1-5 and V is TRBV27, with D possibly matching TRBD1 (6 bases). Germline assignment: CDR1 MNHEY and CDR2 SMNVEV (reference sequence). The CDR3 has 17 amino acids. Trimming left V 4 bases short and J 2 bases short, with 18 bases between. The CDR3, as DNA: TGTGCCAGCAGTTACAGGGTGACGGGTACGGGCAATCAGCCCCAGCATTTT. It codes for CASSYRVTGTGNQPQHF.

The V and J genes are TRBV6-5 and TRBJ1-6; tentatively, D is TRBD1 (5 bases). Germline V gene data show CDR1 as MNHEY and CDR2 as SVGAGI. CDR3 length: 15 residues. Trimming stripped 7 bases from V and 5 bases from J, with 15 bases between. CDR3 coding DNA: TGTGCCAGCACCATGACAGTTGGAGATAATTCACCCCTCCACTTT. Amino acids: CASTMTVGDNSPLHF.

The chain uses TRBV11-2 and TRBJ2-5; possible D gene TRBD1, 5 bases. This CDR3 has 15 amino acids. V was trimmed by 0 bases and J by 5 bases, leaving 13 bases between them. Germline lookup yields CDR1 SGHAT and CDR2 FQNNGV. The CDR3 DNA reads TGTGCCAGCAGCTTAGAGAGCAGGGCCAGGGAGACCCAGTACTTC. Protein product: CASSLESRARETQYF. Using reference TRBV11-2 and TRBJ2-5 for the parts outside the CDR3, the full variable domain is EAGVAQSPRYKIIEKRQSVAFWCNPISGHATLYWYQQILGQGPKLLIQFQNNGVVDDSQLPKDRFSAERLKGVDSTLKIQPAKLEDSAVYLCASSLESRARETQYFGPGTRLLVL.

The chain couples TRBV20-1 to TRBJ2-1; TRBD1 is a possible D gene (6 bases). Looked up from germline, CDR1 is DFQATT and CDR2 is SNEGSKA (reference sequence). This CDR3 comprises 11 residues. CDR3 nucleotides: TGCAGCGGCGGACAGTACAATGAGCAGTTCTTC. Protein sequence: CSGGQYNEQFF.

V and J are TRBV19 and TRBJ2-7; D remains unclear. V dropped 3 bases and J dropped 3 bases, with 12 bases sitting between them. CDR3 length: 14 residues. Germline V gene data show CDR1 as LNHDA and CDR2 as SQIVND (reference sequence). CDR3 sequence: CASSIDIQVYEQYF. CDR3 DNA sequence: TGTGCCAGTAGTATTGACATTCAGGTCTACGAGCAGTACTTC.

The chain joins TRBV6-1 to TRBJ2-5; D uncertain. This CDR3 spans 12 amino acids. Trimming took off 1 base at V and 5 bases at J, with 5 bases between the two ends. CDR1 and CDR2 from the germline V gene are MNHNS and SASEGT. DNA of the CDR3: TGTGCCAGCAGTGAAGACGGGGAGACCCAGTACTTC. This encodes CASSEDGETQYF.

The V gene is TRBV4-1, the J gene TRBJ2-2; no reliable D call. The CDR3 spans 16 residues. Per germline, CDR1 MGHRA and CDR2 YSYEKL. V shed 0 bases and J shed 1 base, with 9 bases lying between them. For the CDR3, the DNA is TGCGCCAGCAGCCAAGAAGTAGCTGGGAACACCGGGGAGCTGTTTTTT. Encoded protein: CASSQEVAGNTGELFF.

The V gene is TRBV20-1, the J gene TRBJ2-7, with TRBD2 matching over 7 bases. V lost 3 bases, J lost 3 bases, and 8 bases stayed unmatched. CDR1 is DFQATT, CDR2 SNEGSKA, per germline (reference sequence). The CDR3 length is 14 residues. The DNA of the CDR3 is TGCAGTGCTAGTCACTCTAGCGGACTCTACGAGCAGTACTTC. This translates into CSASHSSGLYEQYF.

This chain connects TRBV5-1 to TRBJ2-7; 12 positions match TRBD2. After removal of 4 bases from V and 4 bases from J, the junction contained 3 bases not matched to a gene. Germline values: CDR1 SGHRS, CDR2 YFSETQ. This CDR3 contains 14 residues. The CDR3 sequence is CASSPGLAGYEQYV. The CDR3 DNA is TGCGCCAGCAGCCCAGGACTAGCGGGGTACGAGCAGTACGTC.

The chain is built from TRBV3-1 (or the pseudogene TRBV3-2) and TRBJ1-4; TRBD1 agrees at 7 bases. Germline V CDR1 and CDR2: LGHDT, YNNKEL (reference sequence). The CDR3 loop spans 16 amino acids. The trim removed 4 bases at V and 2 bases at J, leaving 7 bases unmatched. CDR3 sequence: CASSPAARGTNEKLFF. DNA for the CDR3: TGTGCCAGCAGCCCCGCGGCCAGGGGGACTAATGAAAAACTGTTTTTT.

The gene calls are TRBV3-1 (or the pseudogene TRBV3-2) and TRBJ2-1; D possibly corresponds to TRBD2 (6 bases). The CDR3 loop spans 16 amino acids. The germline V gene encodes CDR1 LGHDT and CDR2 YNNKEL (reference sequence). Trimming left V 5 bases short and J 2 bases short, with 16 bases between. In DNA, the CDR3 is TGTGCCAGCAGCTCACGTAGCGGATACACCTACAATGAGCAGTTCTTC. It translates to CASSSRSGYTYNEQFF.

The rearrangement links TRBV28 to TRBJ2-5; D possibly corresponds to TRBD2 (7 bases). The germline CDR1 and CDR2 sequences are MDHEN and SYDVKM. V lost 5 bases and J 6 bases, leaving 16 bases between the germline ends. CDR3 length: 14 amino acids. The chain's CDR3 is CASSHQKGGQTQYF. The CDR3 nucleotides read TGTGCCAGCAGTCACCAGAAGGGGGGGCAGACCCAGTACTTC. The full variable domain, its missing parts supplied by reference TRBV28 and TRBJ2-5, is DVKVTQSSRYLVKRTGEKVFLECVQDMDHENMFWYRQDPGLGLRLIYFSYDVKMKEKGDIPEGYSVSREKKERFSLILESASTNQTSMYLCASSHQKGGQTQYFGPGTRLLVL.